Sequencing of this T cell receptor beta chain was carried out in a study of T cell responses to AZD1222 COVID-19 vaccine. Clones were read by immunoSEQ multiplex PCR, and TCRdb kept only the in-frame ones, dropping some. Of about 140,000 clones in the sample, over 75% were seen once. Comment on this clone: Antigen: not known.

General observations from the study: Clonal diversity may have been underestimated in mostly white British donors.

This CDR3 comprises 16 residues. Trimming left V 5 bases short and J 4 bases short, with 18 bases between. Germline V gene sequence: CDR1 SGHTA, CDR2 FQGTGA. The V call is TRBV7-3, the J call TRBJ2-1; D is possibly TRBD2 (5 bases). The source is an adult in good health. The specimen was peripheral blood, collected on day 0 of AZD1222 vaccination. CDR3 DNA sequence: TGTGCCAGCAGCCCAACTAGGGTCTCAGCTTACAATGAGCAGTTCTTC. This codes for CASSPTRVSAYNEQFF.